The T cell receptor (beta chain) under discussion was sequenced for a study of blood T cell repertoires in COVID-19. At the level of the study: Acute and convalescent COVID-19 samples came from the United States, Italy and Spain. In each case, the material was cDNA or gDNA derived from T cells, B-cell-depleted T cells, or PBMCs.

Per the authors' pipeline: Amplification of reference gene primers was used by the study to estimate nucleated cell counts. The table came from immunoSEQ multiplex PCR; TCRdb's copy has only in-frame clones and leaves some out. V, J and clone size are those of that table, while D and trimming were read from the DNA. The sample yields under 250,000 clones, approximately 85% seen once. Germline CDR1 and CDR2: LNHNV and YYDKDF (reference sequence). The V gene lost 1 base and the J gene lost 1 base, with 7 bases spanning the gap. The CDR3 has 14 amino acids. Patients in Seattle were enrolled during active infection, then followed longitudinally.

The specimen was peripheral blood. The chain uses TRBV15 and TRBJ1-1; D ambiguous. The clonotype comes from a woman aged 80 or older with COVID-19, enrolled during active disease. For the CDR3, the DNA is TGTGCCACCAGCAGAGCAACAGCGAACACTGAAGCTTTCTTT. Translated, it gives CATSRATANTEAFF.